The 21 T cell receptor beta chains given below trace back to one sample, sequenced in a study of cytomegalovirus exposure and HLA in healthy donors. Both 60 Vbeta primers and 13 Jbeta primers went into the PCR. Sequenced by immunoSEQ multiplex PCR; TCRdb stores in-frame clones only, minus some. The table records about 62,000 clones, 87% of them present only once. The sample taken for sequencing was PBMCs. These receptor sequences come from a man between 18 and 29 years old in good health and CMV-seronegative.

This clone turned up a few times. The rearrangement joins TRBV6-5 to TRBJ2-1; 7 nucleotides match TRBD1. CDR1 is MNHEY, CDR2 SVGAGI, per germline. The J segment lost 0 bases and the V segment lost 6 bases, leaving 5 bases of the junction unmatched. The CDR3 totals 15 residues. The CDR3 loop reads CASSPTGDSYNEQFF. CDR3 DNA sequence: TGTGCCAGCAGCCCCACAGGGGACTCCTACAATGAGCAGTTCTTC.

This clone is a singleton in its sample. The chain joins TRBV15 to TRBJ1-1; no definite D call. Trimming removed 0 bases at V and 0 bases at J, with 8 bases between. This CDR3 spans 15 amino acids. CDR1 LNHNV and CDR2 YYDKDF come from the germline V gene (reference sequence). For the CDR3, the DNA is TGTGCCACCAGCAGAGATGCAGGAATGAACACTGAAGCTTTCTTT. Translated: CATSRDAGMNTEAFF.

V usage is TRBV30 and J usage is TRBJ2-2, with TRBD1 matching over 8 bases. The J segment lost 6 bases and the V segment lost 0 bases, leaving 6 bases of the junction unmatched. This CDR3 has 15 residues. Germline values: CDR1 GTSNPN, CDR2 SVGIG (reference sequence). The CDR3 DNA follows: TGTGCCTGGAGTGTACGTCACAGGGGGTCCGGGGAGCTGTTTTTT. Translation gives CAWSVRHRGSGELFF.

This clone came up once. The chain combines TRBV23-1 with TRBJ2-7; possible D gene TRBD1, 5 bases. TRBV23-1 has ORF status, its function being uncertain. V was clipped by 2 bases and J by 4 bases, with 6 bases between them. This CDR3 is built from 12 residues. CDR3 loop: CASSQTGYEQYF. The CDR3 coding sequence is TGCGCCAGCAGTCAAACAGGATACGAGCAGTACTTC.

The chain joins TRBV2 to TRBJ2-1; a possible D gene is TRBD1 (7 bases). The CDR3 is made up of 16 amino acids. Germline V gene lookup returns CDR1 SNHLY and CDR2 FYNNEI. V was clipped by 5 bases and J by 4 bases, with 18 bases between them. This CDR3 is CASSPLGSGGYNEQFF. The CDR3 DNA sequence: TGTGCCAGCAGTCCTCTAGGGTCAGGGGGGTACAATGAGCAGTTCTTC.

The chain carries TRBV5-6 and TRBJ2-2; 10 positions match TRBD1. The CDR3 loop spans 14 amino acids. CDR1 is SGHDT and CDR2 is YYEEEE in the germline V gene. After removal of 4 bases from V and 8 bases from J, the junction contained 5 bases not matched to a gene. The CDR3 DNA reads TGTGCCAGCAGCGAGACAGGGGGCGGTGGGGAGCTGTTTTTT. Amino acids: CASSETGGGGELFF.

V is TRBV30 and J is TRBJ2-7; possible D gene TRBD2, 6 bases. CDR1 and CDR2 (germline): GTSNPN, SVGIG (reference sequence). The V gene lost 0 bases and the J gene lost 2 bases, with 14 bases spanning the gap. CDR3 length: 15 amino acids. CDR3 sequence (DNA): TGTGCCTGGAGTGTACAGTTGGGGGGAGCCTACGAGCAGTACTTC. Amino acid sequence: CAWSVQLGGAYEQYF.

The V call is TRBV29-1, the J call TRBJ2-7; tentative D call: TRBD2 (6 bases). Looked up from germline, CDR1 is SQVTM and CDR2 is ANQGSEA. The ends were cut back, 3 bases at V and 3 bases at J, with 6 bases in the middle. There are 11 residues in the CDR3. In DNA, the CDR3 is TGCAGCGTTGAGGAGGGCTACGAGCAGTACTTC. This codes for CSVEEGYEQYF.

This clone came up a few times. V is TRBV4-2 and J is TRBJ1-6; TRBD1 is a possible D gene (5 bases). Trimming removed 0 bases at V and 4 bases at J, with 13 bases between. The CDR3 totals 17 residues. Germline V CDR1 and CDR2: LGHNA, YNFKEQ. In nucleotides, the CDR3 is TGTGCCAGCAGCCAAGATCGGCAAGGGGAATATAATTCACCCCTCCACTTT. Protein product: CASSQDRQGEYNSPLHF.

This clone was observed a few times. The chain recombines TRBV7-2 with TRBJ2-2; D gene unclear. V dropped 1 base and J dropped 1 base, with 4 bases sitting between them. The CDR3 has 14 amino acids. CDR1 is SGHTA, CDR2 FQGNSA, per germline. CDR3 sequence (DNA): TGTGCCAGCAGCTTAGTAATGAACACCGGGGAGCTGTTTTTT. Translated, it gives CASSLVMNTGELFF.

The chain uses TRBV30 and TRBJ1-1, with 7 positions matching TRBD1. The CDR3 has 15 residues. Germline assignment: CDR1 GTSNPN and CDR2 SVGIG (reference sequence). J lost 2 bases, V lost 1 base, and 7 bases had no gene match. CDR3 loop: CAWSAPGQRNTEAFF. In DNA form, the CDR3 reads TGTGCCTGGAGTGCTCCGGGACAGAGAAACACTGAAGCTTTCTTT.

CDR3 nucleotides: TGTGCCAGCAGTTTCCGGACAGGGGCATACGAGCAGTACTTC. As protein: CASSFRTGAYEQYF. V usage is TRBV6-6 and J usage is TRBJ2-7, with 9 nucleotides matching TRBD1. Germline lookup yields CDR1 MNHNY and CDR2 SVGAGI (reference sequence). V dropped 4 bases and J dropped 4; count of bases not matched to a gene: 5. The CDR3 loop spans 14 amino acids.

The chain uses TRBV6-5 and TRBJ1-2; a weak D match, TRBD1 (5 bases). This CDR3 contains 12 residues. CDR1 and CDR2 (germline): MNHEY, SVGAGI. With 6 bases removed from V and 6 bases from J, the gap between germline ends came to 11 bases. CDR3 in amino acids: CASRGGYHGYTF. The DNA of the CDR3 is TGTGCCAGCAGGGGGGGGTATCATGGCTACACCTTC.

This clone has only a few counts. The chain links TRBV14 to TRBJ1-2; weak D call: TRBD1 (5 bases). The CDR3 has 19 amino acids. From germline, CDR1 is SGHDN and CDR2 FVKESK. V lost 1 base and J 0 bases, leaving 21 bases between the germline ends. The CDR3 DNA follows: TGTGCCAGCAGCCAAGGAAGATTCCTAGGCAGGGAATCTAACTATGGCTACACCTTC. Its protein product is CASSQGRFLGRESNYGYTF.

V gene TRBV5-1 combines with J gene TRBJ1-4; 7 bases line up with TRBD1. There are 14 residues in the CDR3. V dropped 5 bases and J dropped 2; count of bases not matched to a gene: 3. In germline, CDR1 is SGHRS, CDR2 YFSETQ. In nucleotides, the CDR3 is TGCGCCAGCAGGGTAGGGGGCACTAATGAAAAACTGTTTTTT. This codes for CASRVGGTNEKLFF.

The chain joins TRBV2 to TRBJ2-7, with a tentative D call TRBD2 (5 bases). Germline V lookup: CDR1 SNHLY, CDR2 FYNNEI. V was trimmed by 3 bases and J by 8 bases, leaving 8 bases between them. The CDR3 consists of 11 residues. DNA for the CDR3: TGTGCCAGCAGTGAGAGAGGGCAGCAGTACTTC. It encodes CASSERGQQYF.

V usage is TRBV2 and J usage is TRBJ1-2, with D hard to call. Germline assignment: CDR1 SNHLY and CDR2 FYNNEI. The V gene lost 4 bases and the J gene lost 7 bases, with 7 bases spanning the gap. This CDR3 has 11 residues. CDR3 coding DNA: TGTGCCAGCAGTGTCCTTAGTGGCTACACCTTC. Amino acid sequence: CASSVLSGYTF.

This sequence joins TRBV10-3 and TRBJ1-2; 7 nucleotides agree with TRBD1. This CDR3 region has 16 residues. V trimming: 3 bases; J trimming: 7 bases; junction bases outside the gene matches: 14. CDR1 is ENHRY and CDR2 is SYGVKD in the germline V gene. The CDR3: CAISDDLARGVAGYTF. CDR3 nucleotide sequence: TGTGCCATCAGTGATGATTTGGCCAGGGGGGTGGCTGGCTACACCTTC.

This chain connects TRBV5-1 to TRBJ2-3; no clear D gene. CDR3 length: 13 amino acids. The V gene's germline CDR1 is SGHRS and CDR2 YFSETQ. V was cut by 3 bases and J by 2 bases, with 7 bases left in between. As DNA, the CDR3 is TGCGCCAGCAGCTCCCACTACACAGATACGCAGTATTTT. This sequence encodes CASSSHYTDTQYF.

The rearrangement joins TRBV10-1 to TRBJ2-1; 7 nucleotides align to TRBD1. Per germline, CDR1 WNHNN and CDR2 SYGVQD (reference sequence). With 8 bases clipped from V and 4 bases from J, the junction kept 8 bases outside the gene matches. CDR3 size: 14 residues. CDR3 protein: CASELGRGYNEQFF. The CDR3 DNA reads TGCGCCAGCGAATTGGGCAGGGGGTACAATGAGCAGTTCTTC.

Written as DNA, the CDR3 is TGTGCCAGTAGAAGTCCCGCGGGGGGCCTATTTTATGGCTACACCTTC. This gives the protein CASRSPAGGLFYGYTF. The genes are TRBV19 and TRBJ1-2; D might be TRBD1 (6 bases). Trimming left V 6 bases short and J 5 bases short, with 22 bases between. CDR3 length: 16 amino acids. Germline loops: CDR1 LNHDA, CDR2 SQIVND (reference sequence).